This note documents a single T cell receptor (beta chain) sequence. The antigen it recognizes is unknown. A much larger clone lies one base from this, so it may be a read error. Instrument used: Illumina HiSeq 1500. Through fastp at Q25 and MiXCR, TCRdb rebuilt clones from the public reads, retaining in-frame beta chains. CDR3 protein duplicates are merged, each entry listing the most common genes and DNA. The sample table contains about 830,000 distinct CDR3 sequences; only one count was recorded for approximately 29% of them. The ten largest account for around 12% of the sample. The source of the sample is a study of T cell repertoires in cytomegalovirus infection (dated 2019 in TCRdb). Turning to the overall study: The peptide stimulations were aimed at well-studied HLA-B-restricted epitopes as well as recently identified HLA-C-restricted CMV epitopes, whose presentation resists viral immunomodulation. Donor HLA type was relevant to the analysis, because carriage of CMV infection together with the matching HLA type was indicated by public TCR beta signatures. Overall study results and their limits: In the ex vivo response, HLA-C-restricted CMV-specific TCR beta clonotypes were dominant, and in two of eight donors the single most frequent clonotype came from this HLA-C-restricted group. Carriers of CMV infection plus the relevant HLA type were discriminated by the cumulative frequency of public TCR beta family members in the study cohort and in an independent roughly 370-donor cohort.

This specimen's treatment or condition label, per the study, means: in vitro stimulation with specific CMV peptide epitopes to enrich CMV-specific T cells. Reading from cysteine to phenylalanine, the CDR3 counts 17 amino acids. Left in the record is the CDR3 DNA by itself, 51 bases read in frame from the first base. The germline V and J ends show losses of 5 bases and 6 bases respectively, and no gene match explains 15 bases of the junction. The TCR originated in a human donor in good health (CMV status not recorded). Some clones in this sample may be carry-over from other donors' samples. The starting material was cultured CD8+ T cells from PBMCs, obtained from culture after CMV antigen stimulation. The V and J segments used are TRBV12-3 or TRBV12-4 and TRBJ1-3; 8 middle bases align to TRBD1. The CDR3 reads CASSPIKDRAFENTIYF. The sequenced DNA is TGTGCCAGCAGTCCGATTAAGGACAGGGCATTTGAAAACACCATATATTTT.